The clone carrying this T cell receptor beta chain occurred a few times. This sample is drawn from a study of CD8+ T cells in alopecia areata. The CDR3 totals 13 residues. Per germline, CDR1 LNHDA and CDR2 SQIVND (reference sequence). V gave up 9 bases and J gave up 7 bases; unmatched junction bases: 4. Extraction of RNA preceded its reverse transcription into cDNA, which served as the sequencing template. Sequencing was performed with immunoSEQ multiplex PCR; in TCRdb, only in-frame clones are kept and a portion is missing. The repertoire has about 150,000 clones, about 53% of them found once; the top ten carry less than 20%.

This rearrangement joins TRBV19 to TRBJ1-6, with 9 bases lining up with TRBD1. The TCR was taken from a human donor with alopecia areata. The starting material was CD8+ T cells sorted from blood, obtained at week 0. The chain's CDR3 is CARQDRGNSPLHF. The CDR3 DNA reads as TGTGCCAGGCAGGACAGGGGAAATTCACCCCTCCACTTT. The full variable domain, with the rest looked up from reference TRBV19 and TRBJ1-6, is DGGITQSPKYLFRKEGQNVTLSCEQNLNHDAMYWYRQDPGQGLRLIYYSQIVNDFQKGDIAEGYSVSREKKESFPLTVTSAQKNPTAFYLCARQDRGNSPLHFGNGTRLTVT.